These 28 T cell receptor beta chains share one sample of origin, sequenced in a study of graft-versus-host responses after intestinal transplantation. The table came from immunoSEQ multiplex PCR; TCRdb's copy has only in-frame clones and leaves some out. Of 60,000 to 75,000 clones in the sample, roughly nine tenths were seen once. Graft specimens yielded both intraepithelial and lamina propria lymphocytes. The sequenced sample was ileum tissue, obtained less than 400 days after transplant. These receptors were taken from a human patient who received an intestinal transplant, so some T cells may come from the graft donor.

The CDR3 coding sequence is TGCGCCAGCAGCTTGGGTAGGCAGGAAGAGACCCAGTACTTC. It encodes CASSLGRQEETQYF. The chain recombines TRBV5-1 with TRBJ2-5; D ambiguous. The CDR3 spans 14 residues. V lost 0 bases and J 3 bases, leaving 9 bases between the germline ends. Germline loops: CDR1 SGHRS, CDR2 YFSETQ.

A single count supports this clone. This sequence joins TRBV10-2 and TRBJ2-1, with 12 bases aligning to TRBD2. This CDR3 region has 14 residues. The germline gives CDR1 WSHSY, CDR2 SAAADI. Trimming at V came to 8 bases and at J to 6 bases, leaving 5 bases not matched to a gene. As DNA, the CDR3 is TGCGCCAGCGGAACTAGCGGGGGGTTCAATGAGCAGTTCTTC. Protein: CASGTSGGFNEQFF.

J is TRBJ2-5 and V is TRBV2; 8 nucleotides line up with TRBD1. The J call is doubtful: the DNA matches TRBJ2-7 better. Germline V gives CDR1 SNHLY, CDR2 FYNNEI. The CDR3 spans 15 residues. The CDR3 DNA reads as TGTGCCAGCAGTGAAGGACAGGGGAAGGTCTACGAGCAGTACTTC. Amino acids: CASSEGQGKVYEQYF.

V gene TRBV9 combines with J gene TRBJ1-2; 7 bases map to TRBD1. V was clipped by 4 bases and J by 1 base; unmatched bases: 4. This CDR3 comprises 14 residues. Germline V gives CDR1 SGDLS, CDR2 YYNGEE. Written as DNA, the CDR3 is TGTGCCAGCAGCAACCGGGACAGTAACTATGGCTACACCTTC. It translates to CASSNRDSNYGYTF.

The V and J genes are TRBV7-2 and TRBJ2-5, with 7 bases aligning to TRBD1. The length of the CDR3 is 16 residues. V dropped 2 bases and J dropped 3; count of bases not matched to a gene: 9. From germline, CDR1 is SGHTA and CDR2 FQGNSA. The CDR3 coding sequence is TGTGCCAGCAGCTTAAACCGGGGCACAGGGGAAGAGACCCAGTACTTC. It specifies CASSLNRGTGEETQYF.

This clone was seen a single time. The rearrangement uses TRBV7-3 and TRBJ2-3, with D perhaps given as TRBD1 or TRBD2 (5 bases each). V lost 6 bases and J lost 5, with 15 bases in between. This CDR3 comprises 14 residues. Germline assignment: CDR1 SGHTA and CDR2 FQGTGA. CDR3 amino acids: CASSLTGARDTQYF. The DNA of the CDR3 is TGTGCCAGCAGTCTCACCGGGGCGCGAGATACGCAGTATTTT. Filled out from reference TRBV7-3 and TRBJ2-3, the complete variable domain reads GAGVSQTPSNKVTEKGKYVELRCDPISGHTALYWYRQSLGQGPEFLIYFQGTGAADDSGLPNDRFFAVRPEGSVSTLKIQRTERGDSAVYLCASSLTGARDTQYFGPGTRLTVL.

This chain joins TRBV6-6 and TRBJ2-1; D unresolved. The CDR3 runs to 12 residues. Germline CDR1 MNHNY, CDR2 SVGAGI (reference sequence). The V gene lost 3 bases and the J gene lost 7 bases, with 7 bases spanning the gap. The CDR3 loop reads CASSYSLNEQFF. Written as DNA, the CDR3 is TGTGCCAGCAGTTATTCTTTGAATGAGCAGTTCTTC.

This clone was counted a single time. The rearrangement uses TRBV21-1 and TRBJ2-7. TRBV21-1 is described as a pseudogene. This CDR3 contains 15 residues. For the CDR3, the DNA is TGTGCCAGCAACGCACCCCCGGGACCGTACTACGAGCAGTACTTC. Protein product: CASNAPPGPYYEQYF.

This clone was seen a handful of times. The genes are TRBV6-6 and TRBJ2-3; D is perhaps TRBD1 or TRBD2 (5 bases each). CDR1 MNHNY and CDR2 SVGAGI come from the germline V gene (reference sequence). V lost 4 bases, J lost 2 bases, and 10 bases lay in between. The CDR3 is 14 amino acids. CDR3 nucleotides: TGTGCCAGCAGTTGGGTCGGGACCACAGATACGCAGTATTTT. As protein: CASSWVGTTDTQYF.

This chain uses TRBV6-6 with TRBJ2-6; D might be TRBD1 or TRBD2, each matching 5 bases. Trimming cost V 6 bases and J 4 bases, with 10 bases left between them. The germline CDR1 and CDR2 sequences are MNHNY and SVGAGI (reference sequence). The CDR3 covers 14 residues. CDR3 region: CASRQGTGANVLTF. The DNA for the CDR3 is TGTGCCAGCAGACAAGGGACCGGGGCCAACGTCCTGACTTTC.

This clone was detected a few times. J is TRBJ2-2 and V is TRBV28, with D perhaps matching TRBD1 (7 bases). Trimming removed 8 bases at V and 5 bases at J, with 15 bases between. Germline lookup yields CDR1 MDHEN and CDR2 SYDVKM. The CDR3 sequence is 14 residues long. CDR3 in DNA: TGTGCCAGCTGGAGGGGGCGGTGGACCGGGGAGCTGTTTTTT. As protein: CASWRGRWTGELFF.

The CDR3 reads CASSWDRGHGYTF. The CDR3 region has the DNA TGTGCCAGCAGTTGGGACAGGGGGCACGGCTACACCTTC. The chain links TRBV6-5 to TRBJ1-2, with 12 bases fitting TRBD1. Germline CDR1 and CDR2: MNHEY and SVGAGI. There are 13 residues in the CDR3. The junction had 2 bases not matched to a gene; V was cut back by 4 bases and J by 8 bases.

The chain couples TRBV5-4 to TRBJ2-7; no definite D call. V was clipped by 0 bases and J by 3 bases, with 4 bases between them. Germline lookup yields CDR1 SGHNT and CDR2 YYREEE (reference sequence). The CDR3 runs to 12 residues. Here the CDR3 reads CASSLESYEQYF. DNA for the CDR3: TGTGCCAGCAGCTTGGAAAGCTACGAGCAGTACTTC.

V gene TRBV30 combines with J gene TRBJ2-7; no definite D call. V lost 2 bases, J lost 3 bases, and 11 bases lay in between. CDR3 length: 13 residues. Germline V CDR1 and CDR2: GTSNPN, SVGIG (reference sequence). For the CDR3, the DNA is TGTGCCTGGAGTTCCTACGCGGTCTACGAGCAGTACTTC. Translation gives CAWSSYAVYEQYF.

This clone was seen just once. The chain employs TRBV6-1 and TRBJ1-6; 7 bases are a match to TRBD1. The CDR3 sequence is 14 residues long. The trim removed 1 base at V and 9 bases at J, leaving 3 bases unmatched. Germline-derived CDR1 and CDR2 are MNHNS and SASEGT. The CDR3, as DNA: TGTGCCAGCAGTGAAGACAGGGGCGGTTCACCCCTCCACTTT. It translates to CASSEDRGGSPLHF.

The V and J genes are TRBV6-4 and TRBJ1-5; D is unresolved. Trimming left V 6 bases short and J 6 bases short, with 12 bases between. The germline V gene has CDR1 MRHNA and CDR2 SNTAGT. This CDR3 has 13 residues. The DNA of the CDR3 is TGTGCCAGCAGGCCCCTGTACACTCAGCCCCAGCATTTT. Amino acid sequence: CASRPLYTQPQHF.

The V call is TRBV10-2, the J call TRBJ2-7; possibly TRBD1 or TRBD2 for D (5 bases each). Germline CDR1 is WSHSY and CDR2 is SAAADI. V lost 5 bases and J lost 1, with 9 bases in between. The CDR3 length is 13 residues. CDR3 sequence (DNA): TGCGCCAGCAGTAAGAGGGGTTCCTACGAGCAGTACTTC. Its protein is CASSKRGSYEQYF.

The table lists this clone with a count of one. CDR3 residues: CASTPRDPDYNEQFF. The CDR3 nucleotides are TGTGCCAGCACCCCGCGGGACCCCGACTACAATGAGCAGTTCTTC. The V call is TRBV6-6, the J call TRBJ2-1, with D possibly matching TRBD2 (6 bases). Germline loops: CDR1 MNHNY, CDR2 SVGAGI (reference sequence). V was clipped by 7 bases and J by 3 bases, with 16 bases between them. The length of the CDR3 is 15 residues.

The V and J genes are TRBV4-1 and TRBJ2-1, with 8 nucleotides matching TRBD2. The CDR3 extends over 15 amino acids. J lost 6 bases, V lost 1 base, and 5 bases had no gene match. The germline gives CDR1 MGHRA, CDR2 YSYEKL. This chain's CDR3 is CASSQAGRDINEQFF. As DNA, the CDR3 is TGCGCCAGCAGCCAAGCCGGGAGGGACATCAATGAGCAGTTCTTC.

This chain links TRBV7-6 with TRBJ1-6; the D is unclear. V lost 2 bases and J 5 bases, leaving 13 bases between the germline ends. The CDR3 is 16 amino acids. The germline V gene has CDR1 SGHVS and CDR2 FNYEAQ. The CDR3 DNA reads as TGTGCCAGCAGCTTAAGGACGGGAAATAATAATTCACCCCTCCACTTT. Its translation is CASSLRTGNNNSPLHF.

This chain links TRBV27 with TRBJ2-1, with D possibly matching TRBD2 (5 bases). The CDR3 loop spans 13 amino acids. V lost 3 bases and J 6 bases, leaving 9 bases between the germline ends. Germline V lookup: CDR1 MNHEY, CDR2 SMNVEV (reference sequence). CDR3 DNA sequence: TGTGCCAGCAGTTTTCAGGACTCCAATGAGCAGTTCTTC. Its translation is CASSFQDSNEQFF.

V is TRBV6-1 and J is TRBJ2-3, with 8 bases matching TRBD1. This CDR3 is 14 amino acids long. The J segment lost 1 base and the V segment lost 3 bases, leaving 0 bases of the junction unmatched. Germline CDR1 reads MNHNS; CDR2 reads SASEGT. The CDR3 nucleotides read TGTGCCAGCAGTGAGGGACAGGGCACAGATACGCAGTATTTT. As protein: CASSEGQGTDTQYF.

This chain uses TRBV11-2 with TRBJ2-3; D is perhaps TRBD2 (5 bases). V was pared by 3 bases and J by 2 bases, with 12 bases between. The germline V gene has CDR1 SGHAT and CDR2 FQNNGV. This CDR3 has 15 residues. The CDR3 DNA reads as TGTGCCAGCAGCTTCTTGGCCGGACTCACAGATACGCAGTATTTT. Its protein product is CASSFLAGLTDTQYF. Looking up the rest from reference TRBV11-2 and TRBJ2-3 gives the full variable domain: EAGVAQSPRYKIIEKRQSVAFWCNPISGHATLYWYQQILGQGPKLLIQFQNNGVVDDSQLPKDRFSAERLKGVDSTLKIQPAKLEDSAVYLCASSFLAGLTDTQYFGPGTRLTVL.

The chain recombines TRBV13 with TRBJ1-1, with 8 nucleotides matching TRBD1. The germline V gene encodes CDR1 PRHDT and CDR2 FYEKMQ (reference sequence). The trim removed 4 bases at V and 3 bases at J, leaving 4 bases unmatched. The length of the CDR3 is 14 residues. The CDR3 loop is CASSYADRDTEAFF. Written as DNA, the CDR3 is TGTGCCAGCAGCTACGCGGACAGGGACACTGAAGCTTTCTTT.

This clone is a singleton in its sample. This sequence joins TRBV29-1 and TRBJ2-7, with D perhaps TRBD1 (5 bases). Trimming took 2 bases from V and 3 from J, leaving 17 bases between them. This CDR3 is built from 15 residues. Per germline, CDR1 SQVTM and CDR2 ANQGSEA. This CDR3 is CSVESRQGLFYEQYF. The CDR3 DNA sequence: TGCAGCGTTGAATCCCGGCAGGGCCTATTCTACGAGCAGTACTTC.

This clone is a singleton in its sample. CDR3 region: CASSERIIPYEQYF. The DNA for the CDR3 is TGTGCCAGCAGTGAACGGATAATCCCCTACGAGCAGTACTTC. The rearrangement joins TRBV6-1 to TRBJ2-7, with D unclear. The CDR3 has 14 amino acids. Trimming shortened V by 2 bases and J by 2 bases, and 10 bases separated the two germline ends. CDR1 is MNHNS and CDR2 is SASEGT in the germline V gene.

The rearrangement links TRBV28 to TRBJ2-7; no clear D gene. Per germline, CDR1 MDHEN and CDR2 SYDVKM. Trimming stripped 3 bases from V and 3 bases from J, with 6 bases between. The CDR3 runs 12 residues. CDR3 amino acids: CASSLGIYEQYF. The CDR3 DNA is TGTGCCAGCAGTTTGGGGATCTACGAGCAGTACTTC.

A single count supports this clone. J is TRBJ1-5 and V is TRBV6-4; 8 bases fit TRBD1. The CDR3 runs to 15 residues. V trimming: 3 bases; J trimming: 0 bases; junction bases outside the gene matches: 1. CDR1 is MRHNA, CDR2 SNTAGT, per germline. Written as DNA, the CDR3 is TGTGCCAGCAGTGAACAGGGGGGTAGCAATCAGCCCCAGCATTTT. Its protein product is CASSEQGGSNQPQHF.